This T cell receptor beta chain was profiled in a study of a mutant IDH1 vaccine in newly diagnosed glioma. On the study more broadly: Of the patients given treatment, around 62% were male and approximately 40% were female, and a mean age of around 38 years was recorded. Patients had received radiotherapy, temozolomide, or both previously, most receiving both.

The time point here: week 35, safety follow-up. Doses comprised 300 ug of mutant IDH1 20-mer peptide each, plus topical imiquimod. TCRdb's table, derived via immunoSEQ multiplex PCR, lists solely in-frame clones and lacks some. The data show about 32,000 clones, with around four fifths seen just once and roughly 3.2% held by the top ten. J gave up 0 bases and V 2 bases, and 1 base lay outside the gene matches. Germline CDR1 MNHEY, CDR2 SVGAGI. The CDR3 contains 14 residues. As to this clone: Its specificity is unknown.

The material was PBMCs, obtained from a glioma patient whose treatment included an IDH1 peptide vaccine. The TCR was taken from a man between 40 and 49 years old with glioma. Some clones in this sample may be carry-over from other donors' samples. This rearrangement joins TRBV6-5 to TRBJ2-7, with TRBD2 identical over 7 bases. The CDR3 is CASSYRGGSYEQYF. The DNA for the CDR3 is TGTGCCAGCAGTTACCGCGGGGGCTCCTACGAGCAGTACTTC.